This T cell receptor (beta chain) was captured in a study of shared clonotypes between healthy human individuals (dated by TCRdb to about 2020). Regarding the study in general: A couple of women and a few men aged 18 to 49 years were included in the cohort. Each donor's leukapheresis produced roughly between roughly 0.85 and 10 billion PBMCs. To increase sequencing depth and limit assay-specific biases, different laboratories used diverse techniques to prepare libraries and sequence TCR repertoires. To estimate repertoire size and how much clonotype sharing occurs between individuals, the study deeply sequenced the blood TCR repertoires of several healthy adults. For each donor, CD4 naive and CD4 memory were each run on three plates, CD8 naive on two plates, and CD8 memory on one plate. Here is what the overall study found, with its caveats: Naive subsets generally had larger estimated clonotype richness than memory subsets. Compared with non-shared clonotypes, clonotypes shared by all four sorted-subset donors had higher generation probabilities. Rarefaction of sorted-subset datasets indicated incomplete sequencing despite the large sequencing depth. When several donors were compared, the shared fraction of clonotypes was around 5% for naive CD4, 3% to 4% for naive CD8, more than 2% for memory CD4, and 0.4% for memory CD8. Because the study included only a small number of donors, the genetic and exposure-history diversity represented was limited. Sampling was restricted to blood, and TCR repertoires in tissue are likely to differ from TCR repertoires in blood. Pairwise subsampling indicated that sequencing depth was expected to affect the degree of clonotype sharing among donors.

As to this clone: Its binding antigen is unknown. No base quality information exists; no much larger clone differs at one position.

Using the deep immunoSEQ assay, TCR CDR3 regions were amplified from genomic DNA by multiplex PCR. Extracted genomic DNA from each cell subset was spread evenly across all wells of several immunoSEQ 96-well plates, with each plate serving as a replicate. For sorted subsets, each replicate PCR was loaded with 200 ng genomic DNA, equivalent to 25,000 to 35,000 T cell genomes. Purified libraries were measured with a Qubit 3.0 fluorometer, size-checked on a Bioanalyzer 2100, and measured again with the KAPA Library Quantification kit. Every immunoSEQ 96-well plate was sequenced on a dedicated single-read 150-cycle Illumina NextSeq 550 flow cell. Under the source paper's analysis protocol: The immunoSEQ output contained only junctional sequences without quality scores, so filtering could not match that applied to full-length reads. To assign V/J genes and CDR3, sequences were annotated against IMGT germline references using PyIR, a Python wrapper for IgBLAST v1.9. Any read was removed if the V/J assignment was weak (E-value above 1e-6), the CDR3 was missing, or the read contained stop codons, out-of-frame junctions, or ambiguous translated residues. V3J clonotypes were defined as sequences sharing the same inferred V gene, J gene, and CDR3 amino acid sequence. The percentage overlap between two repertoires was calculated by dividing the number of shared unique clonotypes by the size of the smaller repertoire. RTK rarefaction, the Chao1 estimator, and Recon v2.1 estimates of unobserved clonotypes were used to assess repertoire richness. Generation probabilities were computed with OLGA for all TCRbeta clonotypes obtained by the gDNA method from a handful of donors. Imported from immuneACCESS, the table was reduced by TCRdb to in-frame sequences with V and J called. These copies leave out some clones; in studies compared against another copy, an unresolved V gene accounts for under half, and the cause of the remainder is not known. Clonal size and the V and J genes are those of that table, whereas D and trimming came from the DNA. In this sample the table shows around 1.9 million clones, more than 85% of which occur a single time. The ten most abundant clones make up approximately 1.7% of the sample.

V ends up 4 bases short and J 1 base short, with an unmatched junction base count of 4. CDR1 and CDR2 are drawn from the germline V gene: MNHNS, SASEGT. From cysteine to phenylalanine, the CDR3 is 15 amino acids long. Only CDR3 DNA is held: 45 bases, read in frame from base 1. CD8 naive samples were obtained by positive selection for CCR7 among CD45RO-negative cells, yielding a CD45RA+CCR7+ population from which TemRA cells were excluded. The donors were healthy, HIV-negative adults who had no recently reported acute infections or vaccinations. Every donor was a Caucasian adult living in Nashville, Tennessee, USA. After blood collection by leukapheresis, PBMCs were isolated using Ficoll-Histopaque density gradient centrifugation and then cryopreserved in the vapor phase of liquid nitrogen. Analytical flow cytometry was used to check the purity and quantity of every magnetically sorted T cell population. Each sorted fraction had its genomic DNA isolated and then quantified by UV absorbance on a Nanodrop 2000c.

The specimen was naive CD8+ T cells from PBMCs. Explained via the paper, the cell subset or site label denotes: CD45RA+CCR7+. This receptor was identified in a man aged 18 to 29 in good health. Some clones in this sample may be carry-over from other donors' samples. The sequence links TRBV6-1 to TRBJ2-7, with TRBD1 identical over 10 junction bases. The sequenced DNA: TGTGCCAGCAGTGCCTGGACAGGGGGTTCCTACGAGCAGTACTTC. Translated, it reads CASSAWTGGSYEQYF.